These 26 T cell receptor beta chains were sequenced from one sample in a study of OX40 agonist ivuxolimab in advanced cancers. The repertoire was sequenced with immunoSEQ multiplex PCR; TCRdb's copy has only in-frame clones and lacks some. The sample lists fewer than 80,000 clones; around 84% were seen once. The sample here was CD4+ or CD8+ T cells sorted from blood, taken in a trial of the OX40 agonist ivuxolimab. These TCRs come from an adult with an advanced solid tumor such as melanoma, head and neck, liver or kidney cancer.

The chain's CDR3 is CASGPGGPYNEQFF. CDR3 DNA sequence: TGTGCCAGCGGACCCGGGGGGCCCTACAATGAGCAGTTCTTC. The chain uses TRBV28 and TRBJ2-1; a weak D match, TRBD2 (7 bases). The ends were cut back, 8 bases at V and 2 bases at J, with 13 bases in the middle. Germline assignment: CDR1 MDHEN and CDR2 SYDVKM. This CDR3 contains 14 residues.

This clone was seen just once. The rearrangement links TRBV7-3 to TRBJ1-5, with D unclear. Germline V CDR1 and CDR2: SGHTA, FQGTGA. V gave up 5 bases and J gave up 0 bases, with 11 bases separating them. There are 15 residues in the CDR3. This CDR3 is CASSPDGNSNQPQHF. The CDR3 DNA sequence: TGTGCCAGCAGCCCGGACGGAAATAGCAATCAGCCCCAGCATTTT.

J is TRBJ2-2 and V is TRBV19, with TRBD2 identical over 12 bases. The CDR3 length is 14 residues. CDR1 LNHDA and CDR2 SQIVND come from the germline V gene (reference sequence). V lost 10 bases, J lost 4 bases, and 4 bases stayed unmatched. CDR3: CATKTSGGTGELFF. The CDR3 DNA reads TGTGCCACCAAGACTAGCGGGGGCACCGGGGAGCTGTTTTTT.

This clone was detected once. This chain joins TRBV5-1 and TRBJ1-5; 7 bases are a match to TRBD1. The junction had 8 bases not matched to a gene; V was cut back by 4 bases and J by 7 bases. Germline loops: CDR1 SGHRS, CDR2 YFSETQ. The CDR3 loop spans 14 amino acids. The CDR3: CASSNDRAGQPQHF. CDR3 nucleotide sequence: TGCGCCAGCAGCAATGACAGGGCCGGGCAGCCCCAGCATTTT. Drawing the rest from reference TRBV5-1 and TRBJ1-5, the complete variable domain is KAGVTQTPRYLIKTRGQQVTLSCSPISGHRSVSWYQQTPGQGLQFLFEYFSETQRNKGNFPGRFSGRQFSNSRSEMNVSTLELGDSALYLCASSNDRAGQPQHFGDGTRLSIL.

The chain carries TRBV4-2 and TRBJ1-5, with TRBD1 matching over 8 bases. The CDR3 loop spans 17 amino acids. The germline V gene has CDR1 LGHNA and CDR2 YNFKEQ. V lost 4 bases to trimming and J lost 1 base; unmatched junction nucleotides: 9. The CDR3 bases are TGTGCCAGCAGCCCCGGACAGGGAGGCGTGAGCAATCAGCCCCAGCATTTT. Protein product: CASSPGQGGVSNQPQHF.

The chain links TRBV11-3 to TRBJ1-1, with TRBD1 matching 8 bases. The CDR3 totals 15 residues. The germline V gene encodes CDR1 SGHNT and CDR2 YENEEA. V trimming: 5 bases; J trimming: 0 bases; junction bases outside the gene matches: 5. The CDR3 nucleotides read TGTGCCAGCAGCCTACCGGGACAGGTGAACACTGAAGCTTTCTTT. It is translated as CASSLPGQVNTEAFF.

V usage is TRBV5-1 and J usage is TRBJ1-4; D is ambiguous. The germline V and J ends were trimmed by 4 bases and 0 bases, with 7 bases remaining between them. CDR3 length equals 14 residues. Germline V gene sequence: CDR1 SGHRS, CDR2 YFSETQ. The CDR3 nucleotides are TGCGCCAGCAGCCCCCGGACAACTAATGAAAAACTGTTTTTT. It translates to CASSPRTTNEKLFF.

The CDR3 spells CASSFSSGQPQHF. In DNA, the CDR3 is TGTGCCAGCAGCTTTTCCTCGGGTCAGCCCCAGCATTTT. This chain joins TRBV7-2 and TRBJ1-5; D is unresolved. V lost 3 bases, J lost 6 bases, and 9 bases lay in between. CDR1 is SGHTA, CDR2 FQGNSA, per germline. CDR3 length: 13 amino acids.

CDR3 coding DNA: TGTGCCAGCTCACCCTCCGGGACAGACTATGGCTACACCTTC. It translates to CASSPSGTDYGYTF. This chain links TRBV18 with TRBJ1-2; TRBD1 matches at 7 bases. V gave up 3 bases and J gave up 3 bases; unmatched junction bases: 4. CDR3 size: 14 residues. CDR1 and CDR2 (germline): KGHSH, LQKENI.

This clone has only one observation. The chain joins TRBV2 to TRBJ1-1, with TRBD1 as a possible D gene (5 bases). The CDR3 extends over 11 amino acids. The germline gives CDR1 SNHLY, CDR2 FYNNEI. The V end lost 10 bases, the J end lost 3 bases, and 9 bases lay between the germline ends. This CDR3 reads CATAGYTEAFF. CDR3 bases: TGTGCCACCGCAGGGTACACTGAAGCTTTCTTT.

The chain joins TRBV18 to TRBJ2-7; D unresolved. The germline V and J ends were trimmed by 6 bases and 5 bases, with 20 bases remaining between them. The germline V gene has CDR1 KGHSH and CDR2 LQKENI. This CDR3 comprises 15 residues. The CDR3 sequence: CASSPPGVRGDEQYF. As DNA, the CDR3 is TGTGCCAGCTCCCCTCCTGGGGTTAGAGGAGACGAGCAGTACTTC. Drawing the rest from reference TRBV18 and TRBJ2-7, the complete variable domain is NAGVMQNPRHLVRRRGQEARLRCSPMKGHSHVYWYRQLPEEGLKFMVYLQKENIIDESGMPKERFSAEFPKEGPSILRIQQVVRGDSAAYFCASSPPGVRGDEQYFGPGTRLTVT.

This chain uses TRBV6-5 with TRBJ1-5; tentatively, D is TRBD1 (6 bases). Germline lookup yields CDR1 MNHEY and CDR2 SVGAGI. This CDR3 region has 15 residues. The V and J ends lost 6 bases and 2 bases respectively, with 14 bases between them. CDR3 DNA: TGTGCCAGCAGCCGGACAGTACCGGGCAATCAGCCCCAGCATTTT. This gives the protein CASSRTVPGNQPQHF.

This clone turned up a few times. The chain links TRBV9 to TRBJ1-5, with D tentatively TRBD1 (6 bases). Germline-derived CDR1 and CDR2 are SGDLS and YYNGEE. Trimming removed 4 bases at V and 4 bases at J, with 12 bases between. This CDR3 spans 14 amino acids. For the CDR3, the DNA is TGTGCCAGCAGCTCCAACACAGGGAATCAGCCCCAGCATTTT. Its translation is CASSSNTGNQPQHF. The full variable domain, rest sourced from reference TRBV9 and TRBJ1-5, is DSGVTQTPKHLITATGQRVTLRCSPRSGDLSVYWYQQSLDQGLQFLIQYYNGEERAKGNILERFSAQQFPDLHSELNLSSLELGDSALYFCASSSNTGNQPQHFGDGTRLSIL.

V and J are TRBV11-2 and TRBJ2-7; D ambiguous. V gave up 3 bases and J gave up 3 bases, with 3 bases separating them. The CDR3 contains 11 residues. CDR1 and CDR2 from the germline V gene are SGHAT and FQNNGV. DNA of the CDR3: TGTGCCAGCAGCTTCAACTACGAGCAGTACTTC. Translation gives CASSFNYEQYF.

This clone occurred a few times. The V gene is TRBV5-1, the J gene TRBJ1-4; possibly TRBD1 for D (6 bases). Germline V CDR1 and CDR2: SGHRS, YFSETQ. The CDR3 is made up of 14 amino acids. The V end was cut by 2 bases, the J end by 5 bases, with 10 bases between. CDR3 in amino acids: CASSFGQSNEKLFF. In DNA form, the CDR3 reads TGCGCCAGCAGCTTTGGACAGAGCAATGAAAAACTGTTTTTT. Based on the CDR3 plus reference TRBV5-1 and TRBJ1-4, the full variable domain is KAGVTQTPRYLIKTRGQQVTLSCSPISGHRSVSWYQQTPGQGLQFLFEYFSETQRNKGNFPGRFSGRQFSNSRSEMNVSTLELGDSALYLCASSFGQSNEKLFFGSGTQLSVL.

Here the CDR3 DNA reads TGCGCCAGCAGCTCCGGGTCTATTCACTCAGATACGCAGTATTTT. Translating it yields CASSSGSIHSDTQYF. This chain uses TRBV5-1 with TRBJ2-3; D gene ambiguous. The ends were cut back, 3 bases at V and 4 bases at J, with 15 bases in the middle. This CDR3 has 15 residues. Germline V CDR1 and CDR2: SGHRS, YFSETQ.

The rearrangement uses TRBV6-5 and TRBJ2-7, with D unclear. V lost 6 bases and J lost 3, with 3 bases in between. CDR3 size: 10 residues. Germline V gene lookup returns CDR1 MNHEY and CDR2 SVGAGI. This chain's CDR3 is CASRNYEQYF. In nucleotides, the CDR3 is TGTGCCAGCAGGAACTACGAGCAGTACTTC.

This chain links TRBV6-6 with TRBJ2-7; no definite D call. Germline CDR1 is MNHNY and CDR2 is SVGAGI (reference sequence). Trimming removed 2 bases from V and 7 bases from J, with 9 bases in between. The CDR3 extends over 12 amino acids. The CDR3 is CASSYTDGEQYF. DNA for the CDR3: TGTGCCAGCAGTTACACCGACGGTGAGCAGTACTTC.

This clone was seen a single time. The V and J genes are TRBV5-4 and TRBJ1-1, with TRBD1 matching over 9 bases. V was clipped by 4 bases and J by 2 bases; unmatched bases: 6. The germline gives CDR1 SGHNT, CDR2 YYREEE (reference sequence). The CDR3 extends over 15 amino acids. This CDR3 reads CASSPTGGGNTEAFF. In DNA form, the CDR3 reads TGTGCCAGCAGCCCTACAGGGGGCGGAAACACTGAAGCTTTCTTT.

V is TRBV7-9 and J is TRBJ2-3, with D uncertain. The germline V gene encodes CDR1 SEHNR and CDR2 FQNEAQ (reference sequence). The CDR3 totals 12 residues. Trimming left V 2 bases short and J 4 bases short, with 4 bases between. As DNA, the CDR3 is TGTGCCAGCAGCTTAAATGCAGATACGCAGTATTTT. Translation: CASSLNADTQYF.

This chain uses TRBV2 with TRBJ2-5; D possibly corresponds to TRBD1 (6 bases). Trimming pared 8 bases from V and 4 bases from J, leaving 14 bases between. Germline CDR1 reads SNHLY; CDR2 reads FYNNEI. This CDR3 spans 13 amino acids. CDR3 region: CASAGRGSETQYF. The CDR3 DNA reads as TGTGCCAGCGCTGGCAGGGGTTCAGAGACCCAGTACTTC.

The rearrangement uses TRBV5-6 and TRBJ1-2, with D unclear. Per germline, CDR1 SGHDT and CDR2 YYEEEE. V was clipped by 0 bases and J by 7 bases, with 16 bases between them. This CDR3 is built from 15 residues. The CDR3 loop reads CASSLGEVLSVGYTF. CDR3 DNA sequence: TGTGCCAGCAGCTTGGGTGAGGTCCTGTCAGTTGGCTACACCTTC.

V and J are TRBV7-2 and TRBJ1-2; the match to TRBD1 covers 10 bases. Germline values: CDR1 SGHTA, CDR2 FQGNSA. This CDR3 has 13 residues. The V and J ends lost 5 bases and 7 bases, in that order; junction bases with no gene match: 4. This CDR3 is CASSRQGAVGYTF. The CDR3 bases are TGTGCCAGCAGCCGACAGGGGGCGGTTGGCTACACCTTC.

The V and J genes are TRBV25-1 and TRBJ1-1; no clear D gene. The germline V gene encodes CDR1 MGHDK and CDR2 SYGVNS. The V gene lost 1 base and the J gene lost 11 bases, with 11 bases spanning the gap. The CDR3 spans 12 residues. The CDR3 spells CASSESLFRAFF. For the CDR3, the DNA is TGTGCCAGCAGTGAATCCCTCTTTCGGGCTTTCTTT.

V gene TRBV5-6 combines with J gene TRBJ1-5; D ambiguous. The CDR3 is 16 amino acids. Germline-derived CDR1 and CDR2 are SGHDT and YYEEEE. The germline V and J ends were trimmed by 2 bases and 5 bases, with 17 bases remaining between them. The CDR3 here is CASSFREAGADQPQHF. DNA of the CDR3: TGTGCCAGCAGCTTCCGGGAAGCAGGCGCAGATCAGCCCCAGCATTTT.

This chain uses TRBV19 with TRBJ1-6; no reliable D call. The V gene's germline CDR1 is LNHDA and CDR2 SQIVND (reference sequence). The CDR3 consists of 14 residues. Trimming pared 5 bases from V and 9 bases from J, leaving 14 bases between. The CDR3 spells CASSSLIIGSPLHF. The CDR3, as DNA: TGTGCCAGTAGTTCCCTCATCATAGGTTCACCCCTCCACTTT.